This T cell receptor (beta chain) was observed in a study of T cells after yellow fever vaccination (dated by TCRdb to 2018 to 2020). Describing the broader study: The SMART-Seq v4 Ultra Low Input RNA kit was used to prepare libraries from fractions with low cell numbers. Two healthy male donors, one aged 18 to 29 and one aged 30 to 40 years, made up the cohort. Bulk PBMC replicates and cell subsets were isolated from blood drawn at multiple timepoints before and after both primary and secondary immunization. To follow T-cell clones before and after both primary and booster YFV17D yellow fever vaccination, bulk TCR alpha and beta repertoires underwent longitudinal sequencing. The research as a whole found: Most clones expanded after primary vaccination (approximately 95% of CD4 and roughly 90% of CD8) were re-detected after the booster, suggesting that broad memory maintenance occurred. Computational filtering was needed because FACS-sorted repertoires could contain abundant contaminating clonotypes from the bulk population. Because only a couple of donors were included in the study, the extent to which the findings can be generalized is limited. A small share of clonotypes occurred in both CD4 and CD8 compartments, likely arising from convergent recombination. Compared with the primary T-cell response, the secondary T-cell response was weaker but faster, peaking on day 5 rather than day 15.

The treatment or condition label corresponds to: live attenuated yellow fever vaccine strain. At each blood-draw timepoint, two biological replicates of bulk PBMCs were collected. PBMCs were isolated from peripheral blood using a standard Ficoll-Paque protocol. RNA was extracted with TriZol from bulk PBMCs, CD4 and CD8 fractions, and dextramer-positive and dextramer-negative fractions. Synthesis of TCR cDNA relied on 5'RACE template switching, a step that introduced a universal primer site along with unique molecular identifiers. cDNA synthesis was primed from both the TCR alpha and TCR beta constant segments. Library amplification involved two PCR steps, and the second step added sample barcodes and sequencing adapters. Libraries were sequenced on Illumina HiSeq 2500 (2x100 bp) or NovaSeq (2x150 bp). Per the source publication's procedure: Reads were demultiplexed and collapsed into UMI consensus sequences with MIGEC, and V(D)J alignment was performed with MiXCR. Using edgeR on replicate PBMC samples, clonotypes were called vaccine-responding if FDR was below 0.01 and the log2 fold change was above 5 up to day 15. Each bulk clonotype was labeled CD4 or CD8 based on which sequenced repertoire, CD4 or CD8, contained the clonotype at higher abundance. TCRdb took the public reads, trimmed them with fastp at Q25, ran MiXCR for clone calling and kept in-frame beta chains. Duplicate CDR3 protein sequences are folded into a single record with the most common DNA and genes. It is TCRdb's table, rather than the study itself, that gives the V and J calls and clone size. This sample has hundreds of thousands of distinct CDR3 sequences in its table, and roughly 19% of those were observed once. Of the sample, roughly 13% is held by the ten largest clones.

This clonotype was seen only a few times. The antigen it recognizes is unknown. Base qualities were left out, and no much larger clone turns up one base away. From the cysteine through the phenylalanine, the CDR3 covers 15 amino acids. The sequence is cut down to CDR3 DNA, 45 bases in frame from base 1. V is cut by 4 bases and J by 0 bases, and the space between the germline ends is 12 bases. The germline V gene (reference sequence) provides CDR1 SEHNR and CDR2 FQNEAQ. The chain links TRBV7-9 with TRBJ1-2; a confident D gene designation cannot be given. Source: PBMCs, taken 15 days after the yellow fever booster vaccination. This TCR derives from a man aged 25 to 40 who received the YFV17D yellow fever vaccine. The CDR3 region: CASSSAFRANYGYTF. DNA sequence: TGTGCCAGCAGCTCCGCCTTTCGGGCTAACTATGGCTACACCTTC.